A single T cell receptor (beta chain) is shown here with its context. This sample is drawn from a study of CD4 and CD8 cells across lung adenocarcinoma regions. TCRdb used MiXCR to reprocess the PCR reads, holding one entry per CDR3 protein. This sample carries approximately 11,000 distinct CDR3 sequences, around 63% of them seen once, and the ten largest clones take about 88%. Donors had localized lung adenocarcinoma, a non-small cell lung cancer. This CDR3 spans 14 amino acids. CDR1 is MNHNS and CDR2 is SASEGT in the germline V gene. Germline trimming cut 4 bases from V and 5 bases from J; bases unmatched to any gene: 6.

Material for sequencing was CD8+ T cells from the margin of a lung tumor. This chain uses TRBV6-1 with TRBJ2-5; 8 bases align to TRBD1. The source is a male donor with lung adenocarcinoma. The CD4 and CD8 labels of this study may be unreliable. The chain's CDR3 is CASSGAGGAETQYF. The CDR3 nucleotides read TGTGCCAGCAGTGGTGCAGGGGGCGCGGAGACCCAGTACTTC.